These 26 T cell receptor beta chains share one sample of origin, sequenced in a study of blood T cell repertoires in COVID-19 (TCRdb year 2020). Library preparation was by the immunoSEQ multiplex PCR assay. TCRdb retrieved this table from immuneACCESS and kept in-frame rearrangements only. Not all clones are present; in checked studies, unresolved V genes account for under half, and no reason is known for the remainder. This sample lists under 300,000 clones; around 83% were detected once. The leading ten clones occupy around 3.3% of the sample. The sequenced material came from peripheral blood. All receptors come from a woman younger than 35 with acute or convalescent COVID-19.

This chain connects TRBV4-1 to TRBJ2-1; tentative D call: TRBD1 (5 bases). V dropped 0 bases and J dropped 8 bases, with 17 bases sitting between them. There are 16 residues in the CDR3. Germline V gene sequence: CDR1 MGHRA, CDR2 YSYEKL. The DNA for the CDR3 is TGCGCCAGCAGCCAAGATCGGATAGGGGTGCGCGATGAGCAGTTCTTC. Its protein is CASSQDRIGVRDEQFF.

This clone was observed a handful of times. CDR3 nucleotides: TGTGCCAGCAGCCAAAGAGATCAGCCCCAGCATTTT. Translating gives CASSQRDQPQHF. The V gene is TRBV3-1 (or the pseudogene TRBV3-2), the J gene TRBJ1-5, with D unclear. The CDR3 covers 12 residues. V lost 2 bases and J 5 bases, leaving 4 bases between the germline ends. CDR1 and CDR2 (germline): LGHDT, YNNKEL (reference sequence).

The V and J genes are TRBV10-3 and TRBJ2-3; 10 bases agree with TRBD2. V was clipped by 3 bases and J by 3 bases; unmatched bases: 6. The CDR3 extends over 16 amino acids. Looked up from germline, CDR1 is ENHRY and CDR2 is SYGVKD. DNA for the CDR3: TGTGCCATCAGTGATTCGGCTAGCGGGAGTACAGATACGCAGTATTTT. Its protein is CAISDSASGSTDTQYF.

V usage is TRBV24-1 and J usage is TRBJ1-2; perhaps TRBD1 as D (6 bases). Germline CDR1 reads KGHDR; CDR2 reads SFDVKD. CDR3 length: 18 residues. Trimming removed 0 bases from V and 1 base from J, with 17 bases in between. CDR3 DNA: TGTGCCACCAGTGATTTGCGGGACACCCTCGATGGTAACTATGGCTACACCTTC. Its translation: CATSDLRDTLDGNYGYTF.

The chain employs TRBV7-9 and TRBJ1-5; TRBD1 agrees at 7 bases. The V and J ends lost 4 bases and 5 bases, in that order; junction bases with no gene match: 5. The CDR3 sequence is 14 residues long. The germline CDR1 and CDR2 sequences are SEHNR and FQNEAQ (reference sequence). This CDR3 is CASSSTGADQPQHF. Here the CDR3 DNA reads TGTGCCAGCAGCTCAACAGGGGCCGATCAGCCCCAGCATTTT.

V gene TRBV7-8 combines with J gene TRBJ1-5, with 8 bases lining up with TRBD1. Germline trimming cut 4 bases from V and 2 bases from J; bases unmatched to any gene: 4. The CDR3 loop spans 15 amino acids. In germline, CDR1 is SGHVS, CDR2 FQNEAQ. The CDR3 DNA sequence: TGTGCCAGCAGCTCGGACAGGGATCGCAATCAGCCCCAGCATTTT. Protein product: CASSSDRDRNQPQHF.

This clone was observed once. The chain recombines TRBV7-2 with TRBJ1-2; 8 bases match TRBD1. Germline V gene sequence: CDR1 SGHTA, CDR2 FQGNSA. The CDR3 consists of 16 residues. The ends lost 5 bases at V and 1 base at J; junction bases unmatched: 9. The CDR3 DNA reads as TGTGCCAGCAGCCCTTATGGACAGGGCGGTAACTATGGCTACACCTTC. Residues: CASSPYGQGGNYGYTF.

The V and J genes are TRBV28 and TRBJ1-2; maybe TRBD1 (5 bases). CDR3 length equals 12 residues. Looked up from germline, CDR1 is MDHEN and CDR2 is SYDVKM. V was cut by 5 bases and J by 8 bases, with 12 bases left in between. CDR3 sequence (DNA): TGTGCCAGCAGTACAGGCTCGGGCGGCTACACCTTC. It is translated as CASSTGSGGYTF.

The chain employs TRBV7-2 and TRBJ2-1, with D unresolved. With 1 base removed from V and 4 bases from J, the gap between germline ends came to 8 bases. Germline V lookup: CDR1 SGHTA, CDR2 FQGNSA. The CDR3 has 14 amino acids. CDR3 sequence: CASSLGFQYNEQFF. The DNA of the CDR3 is TGTGCCAGCAGCTTAGGTTTCCAGTACAATGAGCAGTTCTTC.

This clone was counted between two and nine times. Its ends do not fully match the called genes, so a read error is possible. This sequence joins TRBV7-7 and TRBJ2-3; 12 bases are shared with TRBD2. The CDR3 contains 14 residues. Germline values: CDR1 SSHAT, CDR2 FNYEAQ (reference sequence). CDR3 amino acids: CASSPTSGSDTQYF. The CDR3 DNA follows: TGTGCTAGCAGTCCGACTAGCGGGAGCGATACGCAGTATTTT.

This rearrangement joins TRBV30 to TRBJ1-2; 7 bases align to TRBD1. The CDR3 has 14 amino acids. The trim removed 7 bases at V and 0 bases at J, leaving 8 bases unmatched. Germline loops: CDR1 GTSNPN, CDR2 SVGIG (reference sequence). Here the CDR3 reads CASDGQGANYGYTF. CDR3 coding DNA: TGTGCCTCCGACGGGCAGGGGGCTAACTATGGCTACACCTTC.

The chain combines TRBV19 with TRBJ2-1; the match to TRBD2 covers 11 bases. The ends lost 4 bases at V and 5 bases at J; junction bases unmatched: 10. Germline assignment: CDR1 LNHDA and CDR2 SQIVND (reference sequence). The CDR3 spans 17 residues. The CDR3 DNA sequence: TGTGCCAGTAGTACCGGTTTCGGGACTAGCGGTAACAATGAGCAGTTCTTC. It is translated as CASSTGFGTSGNNEQFF.

CDR3 residues: CASSEREGYGYTF. CDR3 nucleotides: TGTGCCAGCAGTGAAAGGGAGGGGTATGGCTACACCTTC. The chain carries TRBV6-1 and TRBJ1-2; the D gene is possibly TRBD1 (5 bases). Per germline, CDR1 MNHNS and CDR2 SASEGT. V lost 2 bases, J lost 5 bases, and 9 bases lay in between. The CDR3 runs to 13 residues.

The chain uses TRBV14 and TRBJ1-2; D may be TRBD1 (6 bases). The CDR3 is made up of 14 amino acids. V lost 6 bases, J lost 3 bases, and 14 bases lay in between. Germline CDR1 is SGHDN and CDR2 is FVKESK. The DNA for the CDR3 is TGTGCCAGCAGTCTTAAACAGGGCCACTATGGCTACACCTTC. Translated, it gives CASSLKQGHYGYTF.

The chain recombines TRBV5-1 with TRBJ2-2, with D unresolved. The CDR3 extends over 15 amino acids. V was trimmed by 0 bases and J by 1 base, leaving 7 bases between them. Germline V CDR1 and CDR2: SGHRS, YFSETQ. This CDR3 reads CASSLEALNTGELFF. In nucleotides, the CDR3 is TGCGCCAGCAGCTTGGAAGCCTTGAACACCGGGGAGCTGTTTTTT. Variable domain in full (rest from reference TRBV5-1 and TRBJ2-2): KAGVTQTPRYLIKTRGQQVTLSCSPISGHRSVSWYQQTPGQGLQFLFEYFSETQRNKGNFPGRFSGRQFSNSRSEMNVSTLELGDSALYLCASSLEALNTGELFFGEGSRLTVL.

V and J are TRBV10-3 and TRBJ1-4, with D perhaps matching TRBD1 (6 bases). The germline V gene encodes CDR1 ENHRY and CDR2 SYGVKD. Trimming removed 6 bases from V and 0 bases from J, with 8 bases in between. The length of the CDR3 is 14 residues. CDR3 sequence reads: CAISGQPTNEKLFF. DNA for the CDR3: TGTGCCATCAGCGGACAGCCAACTAATGAAAAACTGTTTTTT.

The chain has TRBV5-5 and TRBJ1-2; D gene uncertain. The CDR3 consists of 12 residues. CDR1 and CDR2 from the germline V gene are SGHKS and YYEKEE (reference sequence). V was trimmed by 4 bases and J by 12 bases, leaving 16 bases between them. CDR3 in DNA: TGTGCCAGCAGCGCAACGGGCCGCGGGGACACCTTC. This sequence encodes CASSATGRGDTF. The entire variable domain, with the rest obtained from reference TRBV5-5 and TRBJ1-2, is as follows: DAGVTQSPTHLIKTRGQQVTLRCSPISGHKSVSWYQQVLGQGPQFIFQYYEKEERGRGNFPDRFSARQFPNYSSELNVNALLLGDSALYLCASSATGRGDTFGSGTRLTVV.

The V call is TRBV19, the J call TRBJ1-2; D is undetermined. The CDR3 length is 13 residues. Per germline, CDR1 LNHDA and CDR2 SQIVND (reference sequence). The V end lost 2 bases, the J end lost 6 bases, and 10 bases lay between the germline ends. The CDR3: CASSINPGNGYTF. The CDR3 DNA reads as TGTGCCAGTAGTATAAATCCGGGGAATGGCTACACCTTC.

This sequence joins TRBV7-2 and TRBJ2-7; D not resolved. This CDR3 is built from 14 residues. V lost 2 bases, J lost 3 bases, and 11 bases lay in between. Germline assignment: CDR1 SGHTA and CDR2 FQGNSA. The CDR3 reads CASSLSPSGYEQYF. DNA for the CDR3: TGTGCCAGCAGCTTAAGTCCGAGTGGCTACGAGCAGTACTTC.

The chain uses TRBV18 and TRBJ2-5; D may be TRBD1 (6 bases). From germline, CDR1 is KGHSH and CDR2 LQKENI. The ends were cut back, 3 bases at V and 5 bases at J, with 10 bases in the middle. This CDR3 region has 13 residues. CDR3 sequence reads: CASSPPRGETQYF. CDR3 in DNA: TGTGCCAGCTCACCTCCCAGGGGCGAGACCCAGTACTTC.

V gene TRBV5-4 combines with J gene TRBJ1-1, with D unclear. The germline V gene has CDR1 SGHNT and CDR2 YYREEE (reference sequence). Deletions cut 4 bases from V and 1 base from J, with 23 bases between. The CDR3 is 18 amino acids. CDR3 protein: CASSPFPKVGSGNTEAFF. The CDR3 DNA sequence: TGTGCCAGCAGCCCGTTCCCCAAAGTTGGGTCAGGGAACACTGAAGCTTTCTTT.

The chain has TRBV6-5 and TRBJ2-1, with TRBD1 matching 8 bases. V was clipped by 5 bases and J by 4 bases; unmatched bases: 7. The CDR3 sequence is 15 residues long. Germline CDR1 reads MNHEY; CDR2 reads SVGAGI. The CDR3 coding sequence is TGTGCCAGCAGTCGACAGGGGTCGGTTTACAATGAGCAGTTCTTC. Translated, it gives CASSRQGSVYNEQFF.

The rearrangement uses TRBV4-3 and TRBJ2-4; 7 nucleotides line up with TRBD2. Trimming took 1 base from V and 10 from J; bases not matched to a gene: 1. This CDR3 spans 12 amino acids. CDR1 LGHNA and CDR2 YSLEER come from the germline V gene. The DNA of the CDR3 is TGCGCCAGCAGCCAAGTTAGCGGGATTCAGTACTTC. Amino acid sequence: CASSQVSGIQYF.

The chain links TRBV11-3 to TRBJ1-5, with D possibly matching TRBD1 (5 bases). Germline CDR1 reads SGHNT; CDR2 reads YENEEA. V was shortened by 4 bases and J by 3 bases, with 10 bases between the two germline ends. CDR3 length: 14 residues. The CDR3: CASSYDSINQPQHF. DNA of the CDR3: TGTGCCAGCAGCTATGACAGTATCAATCAGCCCCAGCATTTT.

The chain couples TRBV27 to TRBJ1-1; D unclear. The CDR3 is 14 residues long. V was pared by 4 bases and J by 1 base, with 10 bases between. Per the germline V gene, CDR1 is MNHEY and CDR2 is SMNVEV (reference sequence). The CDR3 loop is CASSYRKRNTEAFF. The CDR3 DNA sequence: TGTGCCAGCAGTTACAGAAAGAGGAACACTGAAGCTTTCTTT.

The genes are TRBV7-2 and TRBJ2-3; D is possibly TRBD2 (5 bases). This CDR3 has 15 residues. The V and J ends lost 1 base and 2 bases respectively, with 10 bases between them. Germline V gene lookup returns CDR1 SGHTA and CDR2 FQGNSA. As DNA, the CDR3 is TGTGCCAGCAGCTTAGGCGGGCATAACACAGATACGCAGTATTTT. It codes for CASSLGGHNTDTQYF.